This TCR beta chain was identified during a study of T cells in women clearing cervical HPV infection. Details on this clone: The read comes to an end 3 residues before the CDR3 does, leaving the germline J gene to fill in the end.

Generated by immunoSEQ multiplex PCR, the TCRdb table keeps only in-frame clones and is missing some. The table for this sample gives some 16,000 clones. The CDR3 contains 15 residues. The germline gives CDR1 KGHSH, CDR2 LQKENI. The V segment lost 4 bases and the J segment 3 bases; nucleotides outside the gene matches: 8. Prevalent HPV16 infections were excluded; only incident single HPV16 infections included. The rearrangement links TRBV18 to TRBJ1-2; TRBD1 agrees at 7 bases. This TCR was recovered from a woman between 18 and 70 years old with a cervical HPV16 infection that either progressed to CIN3+ or cleared (not recorded which). The specimen sequenced was blood buffy coat. The CDR3 protein is CASSLRRQGYYGYTF. The CDR3 bases that were read are TGTGCCAGCTCACTCCGGAGACAGGGTTACTATGGC.